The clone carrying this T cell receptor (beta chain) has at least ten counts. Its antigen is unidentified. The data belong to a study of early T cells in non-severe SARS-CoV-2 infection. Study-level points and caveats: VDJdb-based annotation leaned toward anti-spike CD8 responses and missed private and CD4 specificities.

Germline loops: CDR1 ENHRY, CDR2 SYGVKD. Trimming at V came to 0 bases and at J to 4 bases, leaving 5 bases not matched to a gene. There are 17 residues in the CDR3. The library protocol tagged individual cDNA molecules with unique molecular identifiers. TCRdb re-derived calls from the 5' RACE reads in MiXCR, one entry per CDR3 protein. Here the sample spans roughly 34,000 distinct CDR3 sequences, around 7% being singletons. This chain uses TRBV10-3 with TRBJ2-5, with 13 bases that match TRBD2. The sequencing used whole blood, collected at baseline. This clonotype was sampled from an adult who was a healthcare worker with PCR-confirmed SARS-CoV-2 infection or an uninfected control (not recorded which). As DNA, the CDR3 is TGTGCCATCAGTGAGTCTTTCGGACTAGCGGGAGTAGAGACCCAGTACTTC. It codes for CAISESFGLAGVETQYF.